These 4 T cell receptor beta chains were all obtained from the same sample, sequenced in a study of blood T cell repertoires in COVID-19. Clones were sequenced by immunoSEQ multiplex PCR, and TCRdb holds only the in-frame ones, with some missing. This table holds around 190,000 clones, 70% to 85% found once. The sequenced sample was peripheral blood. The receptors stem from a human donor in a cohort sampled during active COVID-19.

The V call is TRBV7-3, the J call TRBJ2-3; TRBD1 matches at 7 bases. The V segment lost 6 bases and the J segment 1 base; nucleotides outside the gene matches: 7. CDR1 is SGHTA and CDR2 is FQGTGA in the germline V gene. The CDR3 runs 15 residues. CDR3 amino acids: CASSWTGLGTDTQYF. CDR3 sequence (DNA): TGTGCCAGCAGTTGGACAGGTTTGGGCACAGATACGCAGTATTTT.

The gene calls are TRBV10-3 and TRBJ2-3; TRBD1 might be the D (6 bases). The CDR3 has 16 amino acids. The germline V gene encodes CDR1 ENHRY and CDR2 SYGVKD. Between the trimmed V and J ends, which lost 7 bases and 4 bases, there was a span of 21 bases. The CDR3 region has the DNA TGTGCCATCACCCCGCAGACAGGTAGTCGCGCAGATACGCAGTATTTT. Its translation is CAITPQTGSRADTQYF.

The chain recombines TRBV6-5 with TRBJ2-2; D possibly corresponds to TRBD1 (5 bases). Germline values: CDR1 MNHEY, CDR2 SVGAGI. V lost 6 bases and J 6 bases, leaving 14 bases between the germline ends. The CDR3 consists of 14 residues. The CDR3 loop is CASSQFQGAGELFF. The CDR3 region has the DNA TGTGCCAGCAGCCAGTTCCAGGGCGCCGGGGAGCTGTTTTTT.

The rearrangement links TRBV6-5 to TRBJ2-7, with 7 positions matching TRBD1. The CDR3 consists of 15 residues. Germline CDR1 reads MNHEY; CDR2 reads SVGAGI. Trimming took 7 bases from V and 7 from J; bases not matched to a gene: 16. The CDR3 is CASNPSGTARGEQYF. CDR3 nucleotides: TGTGCCAGCAATCCAAGTGGGACAGCACGCGGGGAGCAGTACTTC.